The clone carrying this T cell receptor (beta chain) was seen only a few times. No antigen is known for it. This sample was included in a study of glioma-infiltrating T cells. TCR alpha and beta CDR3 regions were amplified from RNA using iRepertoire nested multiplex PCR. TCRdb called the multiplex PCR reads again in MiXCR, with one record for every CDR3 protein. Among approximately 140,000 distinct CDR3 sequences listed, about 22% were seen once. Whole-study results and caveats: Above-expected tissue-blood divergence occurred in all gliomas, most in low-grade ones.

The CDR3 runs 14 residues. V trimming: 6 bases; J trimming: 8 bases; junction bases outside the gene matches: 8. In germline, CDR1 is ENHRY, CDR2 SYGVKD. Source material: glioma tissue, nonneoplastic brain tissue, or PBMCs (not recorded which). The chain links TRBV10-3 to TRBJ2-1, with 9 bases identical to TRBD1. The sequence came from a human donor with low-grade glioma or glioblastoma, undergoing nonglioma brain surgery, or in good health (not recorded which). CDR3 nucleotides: TGTGCCATCAGCCCGGGACAGGGTTTGGATGAGCAGTTCTTC. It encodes CAISPGQGLDEQFF.